The 31 T cell receptor beta chains listed next were all sequenced from one sample in a study of shared clonotypes between healthy human individuals. In the naive CD8 group, cells lacked CD45RO and were positively selected for CCR7, so terminally differentiated effector memory CD45RA+ cells were left out. Clones were sequenced by immunoSEQ multiplex PCR, and TCRdb holds only the in-frame ones, with some missing. The sample lists more than 2 million clones; approximately 95% were seen once. The sequenced sample was naive CD8+ T cells sorted from blood. The receptors shown here come from a man aged 18 to 29 in good health.

The chain couples TRBV7-3 to TRBJ2-3, with 10 bases aligning to TRBD2. Germline V CDR1 and CDR2: SGHTA, FQGTGA. The J segment lost 1 base and the V segment lost 5 bases, leaving 6 bases of the junction unmatched. CDR3 size: 16 residues. The CDR3 spells CASSASGLAGTDTQYF. Written as DNA, the CDR3 is TGTGCCAGCAGCGCCAGCGGACTAGCGGGCACAGATACGCAGTATTTT.

J is TRBJ2-1 and V is TRBV11-2; 7 bases agree with TRBD2. The V gene end was trimmed by 6 bases and the J gene end by 10 bases; junction bases not matched to a gene: 9. The germline CDR1 and CDR2 sequences are SGHAT and FQNNGV. The CDR3 contains 13 residues. This chain's CDR3 is CASRSTLADEQFF. CDR3 DNA: TGTGCCAGCAGATCCACCCTAGCGGACGAGCAGTTCTTC.

The V gene is TRBV10-3, the J gene TRBJ1-1; D is unresolved. CDR3 length equals 13 residues. The V end was cut by 3 bases, the J end by 6 bases, with 11 bases between. Germline CDR1 reads ENHRY; CDR2 reads SYGVKD. The CDR3 bases are TGTGCCATCAGTGATCCGGGAGCGGCTGAAGCTTTCTTT. Protein sequence: CAISDPGAAEAFF.

In this sample, this clone turned up a few times. This sample includes further DNA sequences coding for the same CDR3. The chain carries TRBV18 and TRBJ2-5, with D unresolved. V lost 2 bases and J lost 5, with 6 bases in between. The CDR3 runs to 12 residues. Germline assignment: CDR1 KGHSH and CDR2 LQKENI. The CDR3 reads CASSPGSETQYF. The CDR3 DNA sequence: TGTGCCAGCTCACCAGGGTCCGAGACCCAGTACTTC.

The genes are TRBV5-4 and TRBJ1-6; a weak D match, TRBD1 (5 bases). Trimming stripped 4 bases from V and 16 bases from J, with 18 bases between. Germline CDR1 and CDR2: SGHNT and YYREEE (reference sequence). The CDR3 totals 13 residues. In nucleotides, the CDR3 is TGTGCCAGCAGCCTGGGACCCGTGGCCCTACTCCACTTT. Protein product: CASSLGPVALLHF.

This clone has only a few counts. The rearrangement uses TRBV6-5 and TRBJ2-5; 9 nucleotides match TRBD1. The trim removed 4 bases at V and 0 bases at J, leaving 3 bases unmatched. CDR3 length: 15 residues. CDR1 and CDR2 (germline): MNHEY, SVGAGI. For the CDR3, the DNA is TGTGCCAGCAGTTCGACAGGGGGATACCAAGAGACCCAGTACTTC. It encodes CASSSTGGYQETQYF.

The rearrangement uses TRBV5-6 and TRBJ2-7; TRBD2 agrees at 8 bases. The CDR3 is 13 residues long. V dropped 4 bases and J dropped 6; count of bases not matched to a gene: 6. Germline V gene sequence: CDR1 SGHDT, CDR2 YYEEEE. The CDR3 bases are TGTGCCAGCAGCCCCTGGACTAGCTTCGAGCAGTACTTC. This sequence encodes CASSPWTSFEQYF.

This chain links TRBV7-9 with TRBJ2-3; 8 bases line up with TRBD1. The CDR3 is made up of 15 amino acids. The junction had 7 bases not matched to a gene; V was cut back by 1 base and J by 7 bases. Germline CDR1 reads SEHNR; CDR2 reads FQNEAQ (reference sequence). The DNA for the CDR3 is TGTGCCAGCAGCTTAGAGGACAGGGTTGTATATACGCAGTATTTT. This gives the protein CASSLEDRVVYTQYF.

The chain combines TRBV5-1 with TRBJ2-1, with TRBD1 as a possible D gene (5 bases). Trimming shortened V by 1 base and J by 9 bases, and 8 bases separated the two germline ends. The CDR3 runs to 12 residues. CDR1 and CDR2 from the germline V gene are SGHRS and YFSETQ. The CDR3 spells CASSLQGAEQFF. The CDR3 DNA reads TGCGCCAGCAGCTTGCAGGGTGCTGAGCAGTTCTTC.

This chain links TRBV2 with TRBJ2-1; 7 bases agree with TRBD2. J lost 2 bases, V lost 2 bases, and 9 bases had no gene match. The CDR3 length is 17 residues. The germline V gene has CDR1 SNHLY and CDR2 FYNNEI. The CDR3: CASSERGAGVPYNEQFF. The CDR3, as DNA: TGTGCCAGCAGTGAACGGGGCGCGGGGGTACCCTACAATGAGCAGTTCTTC. The full variable domain, its missing parts supplied by reference TRBV2 and TRBJ2-1, is EPEVTQTPSHQVTQMGQEVILRCVPISNHLYFYWYRQILGQKVEFLVSFYNNEISEKSEIFDDQFSVERPDGSNFTLKIRSTKLEDSAMYFCASSERGAGVPYNEQFFGPGTRLTVL.

This chain joins TRBV5-1 and TRBJ2-3, with 7 nucleotides matching TRBD2. Germline lookup yields CDR1 SGHRS and CDR2 YFSETQ. V gave up 5 bases and J gave up 7 bases; unmatched junction bases: 7. The CDR3 loop spans 13 amino acids. The DNA for the CDR3 is TGCGCCAGCAGGCCCCCGGGGGGACATACGCAGTATTTT. It yields the protein CASRPPGGHTQYF.

Worth noting for this clone: This sample includes further DNA sequences coding for the same CDR3. J is TRBJ1-5 and V is TRBV11-2; D is undetermined. V was trimmed by 4 bases and J by 4 bases, leaving 11 bases between them. This CDR3 region has 14 residues. Germline values: CDR1 SGHAT, CDR2 FQNNGV. The CDR3 spells CASSSTGLNQPQHF. The CDR3 DNA sequence: TGTGCCAGCAGCTCCACGGGTTTGAATCAGCCCCAGCATTTT.

The chain recombines TRBV10-3 with TRBJ1-2; D remains unclear. This CDR3 has 12 amino acids. Trimming left V 0 bases short and J 7 bases short, with 6 bases between. Germline V gene lookup returns CDR1 ENHRY and CDR2 SYGVKD. Here the CDR3 DNA reads TGTGCCATCAGTGAGTCGTTCCCTGGCTACACCTTC. Amino acid sequence: CAISESFPGYTF.

The rearrangement uses TRBV5-6 and TRBJ2-1; a weak D match, TRBD1 (6 bases). CDR3 length equals 15 residues. Looked up from germline, CDR1 is SGHDT and CDR2 is YYEEEE. Trimming removed 3 bases at V and 9 bases at J, with 19 bases between. CDR3 amino acids: CASSSGTGNPTEQFF. DNA for the CDR3: TGTGCCAGCAGCTCCGGTACAGGGAACCCTACTGAGCAGTTCTTC.

The rearrangement joins TRBV6-1 to TRBJ1-3, with 8 nucleotides matching TRBD1. This CDR3 region has 16 residues. V dropped 0 bases and J dropped 2; count of bases not matched to a gene: 3. Germline CDR1 reads MNHNS; CDR2 reads SASEGT. The CDR3: CASSEALTGAGNTIYF. The CDR3 DNA sequence: TGTGCCAGCAGTGAAGCCCTGACAGGGGCTGGAAACACCATATATTTT.

The chain employs TRBV6-5 and TRBJ1-2; TRBD1 matches 10 bases. This CDR3 has 14 amino acids. The V gene's germline CDR1 is MNHEY and CDR2 SVGAGI. J gave up 4 bases and V 2 bases, and 1 base lay outside the gene matches. The CDR3 nucleotides read TGTGCCAGCAGTTACGGGACAGGGGCCTATGGCTACACCTTC. Protein: CASSYGTGAYGYTF.

A single count supports this clone. The chain uses TRBV10-3 and TRBJ1-1, with D uncertain. CDR1 is ENHRY and CDR2 is SYGVKD in the germline V gene. This CDR3 has 12 amino acids. V lost 6 bases to trimming and J lost 2 bases, with 7 bases between them. The CDR3 DNA follows: TGTGCCATCAGCCAGGAAAACACTGAAGCTTTCTTT. It specifies CAISQENTEAFF.

This rearrangement joins TRBV27 to TRBJ1-2, with TRBD1 identical over 10 bases. Germline V gene lookup returns CDR1 MNHEY and CDR2 SMNVEV (reference sequence). V lost 4 bases and J lost 4; bases outside the gene matches: 6. The CDR3 has 15 residues. CDR3: CASSWGTGESYGYTF. The CDR3 nucleotides read TGTGCCAGCAGTTGGGGGACAGGGGAATCCTATGGCTACACCTTC.

The rearrangement joins TRBV4-1 to TRBJ2-1, with 8 nucleotides matching TRBD1. The germline V gene has CDR1 MGHRA and CDR2 YSYEKL. This CDR3 is 14 amino acids long. The V and J ends lost 6 bases and 16 bases, in that order; junction bases with no gene match: 17. CDR3 coding DNA: TGCGCCAGCAGAGGAACTGGGACAGGCCATTTGTACTTCTTC. Translated: CASRGTGTGHLYFF.

This clone was counted between two and nine times. This sample includes further DNA sequences coding for the same CDR3. The rearrangement links TRBV29-1 to TRBJ2-5; D ambiguous. The germline gives CDR1 SQVTM, CDR2 ANQGSEA. This CDR3 has 10 residues. Trimming left V 4 bases short and J 4 bases short, with 4 bases between. The CDR3 protein is CSVGLETQYF. In DNA form, the CDR3 reads TGCAGCGTTGGATTAGAGACCCAGTACTTC.

This clone was recorded once. The V gene is TRBV5-6, the J gene TRBJ2-7, with 8 bases lining up with TRBD2. There are 13 residues in the CDR3. Germline-derived CDR1 and CDR2 are SGHDT and YYEEEE. V shed 0 bases and J 6 bases; nucleotides not matched to a gene: 2. In DNA, the CDR3 is TGTGCCAGCAGCTTGGGGACTAGCATCGAGCAGTACTTC. This codes for CASSLGTSIEQYF.

This clone was counted a single time. The sample has other DNA sequences that encode this CDR3 too. The CDR3: CASSVSGGASETQYF. CDR3 coding DNA: TGTGCCAGCAGCGTTAGCGGGGGGGCCTCAGAGACCCAGTACTTC. The chain links TRBV9 to TRBJ2-5; 11 positions match TRBD2. V gave up 2 bases and J gave up 4 bases; unmatched junction bases: 4. Germline CDR1 is SGDLS and CDR2 is YYNGEE. This CDR3 region has 15 residues.

This chain joins TRBV6-5 and TRBJ1-2; D not resolved. Looked up from germline, CDR1 is MNHEY and CDR2 is SVGAGI. The CDR3 totals 14 residues. V shed 0 bases and J shed 7 bases, with 12 bases lying between them. In DNA, the CDR3 is TGTGCCAGCAGTTACTCGGAAGGGCAGCGTGGCTACACCTTC. This encodes CASSYSEGQRGYTF.

The chain combines TRBV7-6 with TRBJ1-1; D is unresolved. Germline CDR1 reads SGHVS; CDR2 reads FNYEAQ. The V gene lost 1 base and the J gene lost 2 bases, with 14 bases spanning the gap. The CDR3 extends over 16 amino acids. For the CDR3, the DNA is TGTGCCAGCAGCTTAGGCGTCCCGACCTCAAACACTGAAGCTTTCTTT. Amino acid sequence: CASSLGVPTSNTEAFF.

The chain recombines TRBV27 with TRBJ2-7; 7 positions match TRBD2. Germline V lookup: CDR1 MNHEY, CDR2 SMNVEV (reference sequence). The J segment lost 3 bases and the V segment lost 5 bases, leaving 13 bases of the junction unmatched. The CDR3 totals 16 residues. The chain's CDR3 is CASSLSRFAGVYEQYF. In DNA, the CDR3 is TGTGCCAGCAGTCTCTCCCGATTCGCGGGAGTCTACGAGCAGTACTTC.

This clone was observed once. V usage is TRBV11-2 and J usage is TRBJ1-4; D is possibly TRBD1 (5 bases). The CDR3 has 16 residues. V was shortened by 7 bases and J by 6 bases, with 21 bases between the two germline ends. Germline loops: CDR1 SGHAT, CDR2 FQNNGV. The CDR3 is CASISTPGYKDEKLFF. The CDR3 DNA is TGTGCCAGCATCTCAACTCCAGGGTACAAGGATGAAAAACTGTTTTTT.

V usage is TRBV9 and J usage is TRBJ2-6; either TRBD1 or TRBD2 may fit D (6 bases each). Germline V gives CDR1 SGDLS, CDR2 YYNGEE. The CDR3 covers 15 residues. V lost 6 bases and J lost 3, with 13 bases in between. The CDR3 region has the DNA TGTGCCAGCACTCCGGGGGCAAGTGGGGCCAACGTCCTGACTTTC. Protein: CASTPGASGANVLTF.

This rearrangement joins TRBV19 to TRBJ2-1; D remains unclear. CDR3 length: 15 amino acids. Trimming removed 6 bases at V and 0 bases at J, with 12 bases between. Germline values: CDR1 LNHDA, CDR2 SQIVND (reference sequence). The CDR3 bases are TGTGCCAGTAGCCCAGATCCGAGCTCCTACAATGAGCAGTTCTTC. This gives the protein CASSPDPSSYNEQFF.

V and J are TRBV6-6 and TRBJ2-3; D not resolved. Germline lookup yields CDR1 MNHNY and CDR2 SVGAGI (reference sequence). Trimming removed 2 bases at V and 1 base at J, with 10 bases between. The CDR3 is made up of 15 amino acids. CDR3 residues: CASSYLQKGTDTQYF. CDR3 bases: TGTGCCAGCAGTTACCTCCAAAAGGGCACAGATACGCAGTATTTT.

In DNA form, the CDR3 reads TGTGCCAGCAGTTTTACAGAAGGTGAGAGGTACTTC. This encodes CASSFTEGERYF. The V and J genes are TRBV27 and TRBJ2-7; unclear D gene. Deletions cut 3 bases from V and 12 bases from J, with 15 bases between. The CDR3 runs 12 residues. Germline assignment: CDR1 MNHEY and CDR2 SMNVEV (reference sequence).

The chain joins TRBV2 to TRBJ2-1; TRBD1 aligns across 8 bases. This CDR3 is built from 14 residues. The germline CDR1 and CDR2 sequences are SNHLY and FYNNEI. V lost 4 bases and J lost 4; bases outside the gene matches: 3. For the CDR3, the DNA is TGTGCCAGCAGTGCGCGACAGGGGTACAATGAGCAGTTCTTC. It codes for CASSARQGYNEQFF.